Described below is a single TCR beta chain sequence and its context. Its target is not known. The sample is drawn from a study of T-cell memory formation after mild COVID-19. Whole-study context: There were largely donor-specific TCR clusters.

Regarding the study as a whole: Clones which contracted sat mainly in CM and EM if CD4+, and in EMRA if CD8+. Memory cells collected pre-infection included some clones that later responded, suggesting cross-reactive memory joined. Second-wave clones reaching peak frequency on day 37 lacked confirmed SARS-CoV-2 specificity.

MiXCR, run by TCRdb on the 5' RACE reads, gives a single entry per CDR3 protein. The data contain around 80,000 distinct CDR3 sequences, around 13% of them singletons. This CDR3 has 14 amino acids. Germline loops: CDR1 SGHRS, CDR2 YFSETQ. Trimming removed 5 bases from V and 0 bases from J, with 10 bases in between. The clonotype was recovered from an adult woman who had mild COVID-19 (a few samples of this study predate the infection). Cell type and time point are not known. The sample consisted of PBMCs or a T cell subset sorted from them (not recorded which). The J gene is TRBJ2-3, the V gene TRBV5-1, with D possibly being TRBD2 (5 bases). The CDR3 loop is CASSDSGSTDTQYF. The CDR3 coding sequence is TGCGCCAGCAGTGATTCGGGGAGCACAGATACGCAGTATTTT.